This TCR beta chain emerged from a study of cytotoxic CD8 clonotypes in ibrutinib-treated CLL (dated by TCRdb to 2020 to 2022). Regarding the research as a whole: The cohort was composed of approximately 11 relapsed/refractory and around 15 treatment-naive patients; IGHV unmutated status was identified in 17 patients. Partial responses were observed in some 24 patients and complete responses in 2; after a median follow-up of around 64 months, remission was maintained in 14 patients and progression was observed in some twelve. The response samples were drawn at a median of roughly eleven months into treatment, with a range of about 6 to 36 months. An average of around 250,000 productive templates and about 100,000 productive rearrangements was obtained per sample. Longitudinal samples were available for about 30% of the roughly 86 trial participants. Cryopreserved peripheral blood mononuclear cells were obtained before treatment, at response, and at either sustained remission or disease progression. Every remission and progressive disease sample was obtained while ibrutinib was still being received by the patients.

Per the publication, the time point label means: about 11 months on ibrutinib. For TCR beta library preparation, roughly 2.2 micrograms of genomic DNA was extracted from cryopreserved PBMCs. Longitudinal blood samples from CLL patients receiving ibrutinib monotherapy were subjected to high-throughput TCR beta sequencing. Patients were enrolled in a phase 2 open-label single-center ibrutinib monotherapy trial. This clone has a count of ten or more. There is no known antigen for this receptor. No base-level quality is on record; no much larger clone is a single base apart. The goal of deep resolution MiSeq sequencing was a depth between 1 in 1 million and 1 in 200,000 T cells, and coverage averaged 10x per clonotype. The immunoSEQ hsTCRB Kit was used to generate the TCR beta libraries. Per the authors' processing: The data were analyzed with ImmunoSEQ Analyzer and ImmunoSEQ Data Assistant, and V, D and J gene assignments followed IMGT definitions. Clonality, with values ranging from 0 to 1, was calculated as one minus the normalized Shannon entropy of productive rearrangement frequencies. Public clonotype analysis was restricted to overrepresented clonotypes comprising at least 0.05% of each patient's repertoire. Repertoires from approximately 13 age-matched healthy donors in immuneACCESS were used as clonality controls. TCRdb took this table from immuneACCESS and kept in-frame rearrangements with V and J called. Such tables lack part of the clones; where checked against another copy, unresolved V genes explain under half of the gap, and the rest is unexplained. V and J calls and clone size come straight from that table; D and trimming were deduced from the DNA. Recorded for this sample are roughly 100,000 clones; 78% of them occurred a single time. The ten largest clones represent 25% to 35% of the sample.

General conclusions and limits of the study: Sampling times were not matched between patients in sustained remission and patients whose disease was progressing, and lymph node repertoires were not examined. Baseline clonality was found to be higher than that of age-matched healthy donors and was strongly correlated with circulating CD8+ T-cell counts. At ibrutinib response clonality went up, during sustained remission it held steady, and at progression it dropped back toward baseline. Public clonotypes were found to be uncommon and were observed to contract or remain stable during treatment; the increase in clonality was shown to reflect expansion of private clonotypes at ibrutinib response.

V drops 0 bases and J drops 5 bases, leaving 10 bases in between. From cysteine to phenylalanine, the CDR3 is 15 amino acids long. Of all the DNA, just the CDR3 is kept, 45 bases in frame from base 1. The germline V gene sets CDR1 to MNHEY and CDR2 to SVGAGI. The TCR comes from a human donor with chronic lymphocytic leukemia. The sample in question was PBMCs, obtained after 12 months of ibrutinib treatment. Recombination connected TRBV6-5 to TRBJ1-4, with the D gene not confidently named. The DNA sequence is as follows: TGTGCCAGCAGTTACTCGCAGGCGGTAAATGAAAAACTGTTTTTT. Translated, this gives CASSYSQAVNEKLFF.